These T cell receptor beta chains were read from a single sample in a study of identical twins. TCRdb re-analysed the 5' RACE reads in MiXCR, keeping a single row per CDR3 protein. The data hold fewer than 500,000 distinct CDR3 sequences, with more than 13% observed a single time. Another study also made use of these data, one on yellow fever vaccine responses in identical twins.

Sequencing was performed on CD4+ T cells sorted from blood. The receptor source for this set is a woman aged 18-29 years in good health. Each CDR3 is given with its conserved first and last residue. D genes are given only for firm matches. A row's size may be missing; if present it is once, few, many or a size class.

D gene	V gene	J gene	clone size	CDR3 DNA	CDR3 protein
-	TRBV5-5	TRBJ2-1	few	TGTGCCAGCAGCTTGACAGTTAGTTCCTACAATGAGCAGTTCTTC	CASSLTVSSYNEQFF
TRBD1	TRBV4-3	TRBJ2-1	-	TGCGCCAGCAGCCAAGTGGGGACAGGGTCCTGGAATGAGCAGTTCTTC	CASSQVGTGSWNEQFF
TRBD2	TRBV5-1	TRBJ2-3	-	TGCGCCTGCAGCTTGGCGGCTAGCGGGACCCCAGATACGCAGTATTTT	CACSLAASGTPDTQYF
TRBD2	TRBV11-2	TRBJ2-5	few	TGTGCCAGCAGCTTAGCTAGCGGGAGGTCCCAAGAGACCCAGTACTTC	CASSLASGRSQETQYF
-	TRBV5-8	TRBJ2-5	once	TGTGCCAGCAGCTTGGTTGGGACGCAACAAGAGACCCAGTACTTC	CASSLVGTQQETQYF
TRBD2	TRBV10-3	TRBJ2-3	-	TGTGCCATCGCTAGTGGGACTAGCGGGAGTGGTGCAGATACGCAGTATTTT	CAIASGTSGSGADTQYF
-	TRBV6-2/TRBV6-3	TRBJ2-7	-	TGTGCCAGCAGTTACTCGCGTTCCAACCCTACCTACGAGCAGTACTTC	CASSYSRSNPTYEQYF
-	TRBV28	TRBJ2-5	few	TGTGCCAGCAGACCGCCGGGACCGATGACCCAGTACTTC	CASRPPGPMTQYF
TRBD2	TRBV11-2	TRBJ2-1	-	TGTGCCAGCAGCGCTCGGGCTAGCGGCGCTTTCGATGAGCAGTTCTTC	CASSARASGAFDEQFF
-	TRBV19	TRBJ2-1	-	TGTGCCAGTAACACACGGTGGGAGAATGAGCAGTTCTTC	CASNTRWENEQFF
-	TRBV20-1	TRBJ2-1	many	TGCAGTGCGAGTGTCGCGTACAATGAGCAGTTCTTC	CSASVAYNEQFF
-	TRBV14	TRBJ1-4	few	TGTGCCAGCAGCCGAGGGGCTAATGAAAAACTGTTTTTT	CASSRGANEKLFF
TRBD2	TRBV20-1	TRBJ2-5	-	TGCAGTGCTATCCGGACTAGCGGGAGGCAGACCCAGTACTTC	CSAIRTSGRQTQYF
TRBD2	TRBV7-2	TRBJ2-1	few	TGTGCCAGCAGCTCGGCGGGAGGTCCAGAGCAGTTCTTC	CASSSAGGPEQFF
-	TRBV7-2	TRBJ1-3	few	TGTGCCAGCGGCGGCGGAGGAAGTCATGGAAACACCATATATTTT	CASGGGGSHGNTIYF
-	TRBV5-6	TRBJ2-5	-	TGTGCCAGCAGCTCATTCGGGACGGAGGAGACCCAGTACTTC	CASSSFGTEETQYF
-	TRBV9	TRBJ1-1	few	TGTGCCAGCAGCGTAGCTACAGGGAGGAACACTGAAGCTTTCTTT	CASSVATGRNTEAFF
TRBD2	TRBV12-3/TRBV12-4	TRBJ2-7	many	TGTGCCAGCAGGCCCGGGACTAGTAGGTACGAGCAGTACTTC	CASRPGTSRYEQYF
TRBD2	TRBV7-2	TRBJ2-5	-	TGTGCCAGCAGCATAACCGGGACTAGCAAGGAGACCCAGTACTTC	CASSITGTSKETQYF
TRBD2	TRBV5-1	TRBJ2-2	-	TGCGCCAGCAGCTTGGCACTAGCGGACACCGGGGAGCTGTTTTTT	CASSLALADTGELFF
TRBD1	TRBV27	TRBJ1-1	many	TGTGCCAGCAGTTGGACAGGAAACACTGAAGCTTTCTTT	CASSWTGNTEAFF
-	TRBV7-2	TRBJ2-4	-	TGTGCCAGCAGCTTAGACCCGGGGGCATATTGGAACATTCAGTACTTC	CASSLDPGAYWNIQYF
TRBD1	TRBV7-7	TRBJ2-1	-	TGTGCTAGCAGCTTAGACAGGGCTAGGGGTGAGCAGTTCTTC	CASSLDRARGEQFF
-	TRBV3-1	TRBJ2-6	-	TGTGCCAGCAGCCACAGGACAGTTGGGGCCAACGTCCTGACTTTC	CASSHRTVGANVLTF
-	TRBV7-2	TRBJ2-1	few	TGTGCCAGCAGCTCCCCAGCGGACAACTACAATGAGCAGTTCTTC	CASSSPADNYNEQFF
TRBD2	TRBV28	TRBJ2-1	few	TGTGCCACCGATAGGGCGGGAGGGTCCTACAATGAGCAGTTCTTC	CATDRAGGSYNEQFF
TRBD1	TRBV4-3	TRBJ1-3	-	TGCGCCAGCAGCCCGGACAGGGGTTTTTCTGGAAACACCATATATTTT	CASSPDRGFSGNTIYF
-	TRBV4-3	TRBJ2-2	many	TGCGCCAGCAGCCAAGACCATAGTGACACCGGGGAGCTGTTTTTT	CASSQDHSDTGELFF
TRBD2	TRBV5-6	TRBJ2-5	-	TGTGCCAGCAGCTATGGACTAGCGAAGCAAGAGACCCAGTACTTC	CASSYGLAKQETQYF
TRBD1	TRBV5-1	TRBJ2-1	few	TGCGCCAGCAGTGAACAGGGGGCCGATGAGCAGTTCTTC	CASSEQGADEQFF
-	TRBV5-1	TRBJ2-7	-	TGCGCCAGCAGCTTTACAGACATGAGCTACGAGCAGTACTTC	CASSFTDMSYEQYF
TRBD2	TRBV7-2	TRBJ2-2	few	TGTGCCAGCAGCTTATTGGGGGGGTCGCGGGAGCTGTTTTTT	CASSLLGGSRELFF
-	TRBV2	TRBJ2-3	-	TGTGCCAGCAGTGAACGAATCACAGATACGCAGTATTTT	CASSERITDTQYF
TRBD2	TRBV9	TRBJ2-3	many	TGTGCCAGCAGCGTGATATTGGGGGGGACGCAGTATTTT	CASSVILGGTQYF
TRBD1	TRBV6-1	TRBJ1-2	few	TGTGCCAGCAGTCGGGACAGCGAAGACTATGGCTACACCTTC	CASSRDSEDYGYTF
-	TRBV13	TRBJ2-3	few	TGTGCCAGCAGCTTACTCAGGCCCCAGAGCACAGATACGCAGTATTTT	CASSLLRPQSTDTQYF
-	TRBV3-1	TRBJ2-1	many	TGTGCCAGCAGCCTCAACGGGGGAGACAATGAGCAGTTCTTC	CASSLNGGDNEQFF
TRBD2	TRBV10-3	TRBJ2-1	-	TGTGCCATCAGTGAGTCGATGCGGGGGGGCCTGGATGAGCAGTTCTTC	CAISESMRGGLDEQFF
-	TRBV5-1	TRBJ1-4	few	TGCGCCAGCAGCTTGTGGGCTGCAACTAATGAAAAACTGTTTTTT	CASSLWAATNEKLFF
TRBD1	TRBV10-3	TRBJ2-5	-	TGTGCCATCAAGAGAGAACAGGGGGATCGGGAGACCCAGTACTTC	CAIKREQGDRETQYF